This TCR beta chain was sequenced in a study of T cell responses to AZD1222 COVID-19 vaccine. This clone was found once. Its antigen remains unidentified. The table came from immunoSEQ multiplex PCR; TCRdb's copy has only in-frame clones and leaves some out. The data contain around 67,000 clones, 84% of them singletons. Trimming pared 0 bases from V and 0 bases from J, leaving 9 bases between. CDR1 SGHRS and CDR2 YFSETQ come from the germline V gene. This CDR3 spans 15 amino acids. Study findings and constraints: The sample set comprised mostly white British donors with more females, and clonal diversity was possibly underestimated. None of the repertoires were sampled until the peak T cell response had passed. Targets within unmutated variant regions were reportedly found for nearly half of spike-specific TCRs.

The source is an adult in good health. The chain carries TRBV5-1 and TRBJ1-1, with D hard to call. The input for sequencing was peripheral blood, taken on day 0 of AZD1222 vaccination. This chain's CDR3 is CASSLEHRMNTEAFF. The CDR3 DNA is TGCGCCAGCAGCTTGGAACACCGTATGAACACTGAAGCTTTCTTT.